These T cell receptor beta chains were read from a single sample in a study of blood T cell repertoires in COVID-19. TCRdb keeps only in-frame clones here, not all; method: immunoSEQ multiplex PCR. Here the sample spans over 250,000 clones, 70% to 90% being singletons. The material sequenced was peripheral blood. Every receptor here comes from a woman in her 70s with acute or convalescent COVID-19. Each CDR3 is given with its conserved first and last residue. The order of the fields is D gene, clone size, V gene, J gene, CDR3 DNA, CDR3 protein. A D gene is named only where the DNA matches it firmly. The listing skips clone size in some rows; elsewhere it reads once, few, many or a size class.

.	.	TRBV6-9	TRBJ1-2	TGTGCCAGCAGCCGCTCTCCCTCGGGGTTCCCAAACTATGGCTACACCTTC	CASSRSPSGFPNYGYTF
TRBD1	.	TRBV6-5	TRBJ1-4	TGTGCCAGCAACCGCGGAGACAGGGGTGAAAAACTGTTTTTT	CASNRGDRGEKLFF
.	once	TRBV6-2/TRBV6-3	TRBJ2-7	TGTGCCAGCAGTTACGCGGCCTACGAGCAGTACTTC	CASSYAAYEQYF
.	.	TRBV12-3/TRBV12-4	TRBJ1-5	TGTGCCAGCACTACAGGGATCAATCAGCCCCAGCATTTT	CASTTGINQPQHF
TRBD1	.	TRBV5-6	TRBJ1-1	TGTGCCAGCAGCTTGACAGGGGAAAGGGACACTGAAGCTTTCTTT	CASSLTGERDTEAFF
.	.	TRBV18	TRBJ1-4	TGTGCCAGCTCACCGGCTCAGAATGAAAAACTGTTTTTT	CASSPAQNEKLFF
.	few	TRBV6-5	TRBJ1-1	TGTGCCAGCAGTTGGGTACAGGCCTGGGGCACTGAAGCTTTCTTT	CASSWVQAWGTEAFF
.	once	TRBV4-2	TRBJ2-2	TGTGCCAGCAGCCAAGGACTGAACGCCGGGGAGCTGTTTTTT	CASSQGLNAGELFF
.	.	TRBV5-1	TRBJ1-1	TGCGCCAGCAGCCCCGTCCCGGGACAAATTGAAGCTTTCTTT	CASSPVPGQIEAFF
TRBD1	.	TRBV10-3	TRBJ2-7	TGTGCCATCAGTGAGGCACCGGGACAGGGAGGGTACGAGCAGTACTTC	CAISEAPGQGGYEQYF
TRBD2	.	TRBV2	TRBJ2-1	TGTGCCAGCACGGGGACTAGCAGTGACGATGAGCAGTTCTTC	CASTGTSSDDEQFF
.	.	TRBV12-3/TRBV12-4	TRBJ1-2	TGTGCCAGCAGTTTCGGCAGGGAAGCTGGCTACACCTTC	CASSFGREAGYTF
TRBD1	once	TRBV10-3	TRBJ2-5	TGTGCCATCAGTGAGACCGGGACAGGGGGCGTCGAGACCCAGTACTTC	CAISETGTGGVETQYF
.	.	TRBV5-1	TRBJ1-3	TGCGCCAGCAGCTTGGGGTCGGCTGGAAACACCATATATTTT	CASSLGSAGNTIYF
.	.	TRBV5-4	TRBJ2-7	TGTGCCAGCAGCCCCGGGGGGCGGGCTTACGAGCAGTACTTC	CASSPGGRAYEQYF
TRBD2	.	TRBV29-1	TRBJ2-1	TGCAGCCTGAGGGGACTAGCCGGCAATGAGCAGTTCTTC	CSLRGLAGNEQFF
TRBD2	.	TRBV6-5	TRBJ2-5	TGTGCCAGCAGTTATGCCGGGACTAAAAAAGAGACCCAGTACTTC	CASSYAGTKKETQYF
TRBD1	.	TRBV5-1	TRBJ1-1	TGCGCCAGCAGCACGGGACAGGCCATGAACACTGAAGCTTTCTTT	CASSTGQAMNTEAFF
.	few	TRBV4-1	TRBJ1-1	TGCGCCAGCAGCCAAAATAACAGACCGAACACTGAAGCTTTCTTT	CASSQNNRPNTEAFF
TRBD1	.	TRBV2	TRBJ2-7	TGTGCCAGCAGTGCCGGGACAGGAGGATCCTACGAGCAGTACTTC	CASSAGTGGSYEQYF
.	.	TRBV20-1	TRBJ2-5	TGCAGTGCTAGTCCGGGAGCCCTCGGCGAGACCCAGTACTTC	CSASPGALGETQYF
.	.	TRBV18	TRBJ1-1	TGTGCCAGCTGCGCCGCGTCCGGGAACACTGAAGCTTTCTTT	CASCAASGNTEAFF
.	.	TRBV7-3	TRBJ2-1	TGTGCCAGCAGCTTAGTGGCCTCGTCTGTTTCCTACAATGAGCAGTTCTTC	CASSLVASSVSYNEQFF
TRBD1	.	TRBV15	TRBJ1-4	TGTGCCACCAGCAGGGACCCGGGACAGGGCAGTGAAAAACTGTTTTTT	CATSRDPGQGSEKLFF
.	once	TRBV2	TRBJ1-2	TGTGCCAGCTCTAGCGGGGGGGATGATGGCTACACCTTC	CASSSGGDDGYTF
.	.	TRBV21-1	TRBJ2-5	TGTGCCAGCAGCAAAGCGCTTTCGGGGGGGTTGATGTTCCCAGAGACCCAGTACTTC	CASSKALSGGLMFPETQYF
TRBD1	.	TRBV6-5	TRBJ1-2	TGTGCCAGCAGGGAGACAGGGTACTATGGCTACACCTTC	CASRETGYYGYTF
.	.	TRBV2	TRBJ1-3	TGTGCCAGCGCCACGGAAGAGGCTGGAAACACCATATATTTT	CASATEEAGNTIYF
.	.	TRBV29-1	TRBJ1-4	TGCAGCGTTGAGGGAACAGGTCCTCATGAAAAACTGTTTTTT	CSVEGTGPHEKLFF
.	.	TRBV3-1/TRBV3-2	TRBJ2-2	TGTGCCAGCAGCCAGGGTCGGGGGTCGAACACCGGGGAGCTGTTTTTT	CASSQGRGSNTGELFF
.	.	TRBV5-5	TRBJ2-1	TGTGCCAGCAGCCAGACAGGCTCCTACAATGAGCAGTTCTTC	CASSQTGSYNEQFF
.	.	TRBV2	TRBJ2-7	TGTGCCAGCAGGCAGTCCTACGAGCAGTACTTC	CASRQSYEQYF
.	.	TRBV2	TRBJ1-1	TGTGCCAGCCACAGGGAGTGGGGTTCTGAAGCTTTCTTT	CASHREWGSEAFF
.	.	TRBV2	TRBJ1-5	TGTGCCAGCATGCTGGAGGGGTTTGTGAGCAATCAGCCCCAGCATTTT	CASMLEGFVSNQPQHF
.	.	TRBV24-1	TRBJ1-5	TGTGCCACCAGTGAAGGGGTAGGAAAGGGTCAGCCCCAGCATTTT	CATSEGVGKGQPQHF
.	.	TRBV30	TRBJ1-1	TGTGCCTGGAGTGGAGTAATGGCTGAAGCTTTCTTT	CAWSGVMAEAFF
.	once	TRBV6-1	TRBJ1-3	TGTGCCAGCAGTGAAGCCAGGCGGGGTTCGGACACCATATATTTT	CASSEARRGSDTIYF
.	few	TRBV5-1	TRBJ1-2	TGCGCCAGCAGCTTCGAGGGGACTAGAAACTATGGCTACACCTTC	CASSFEGTRNYGYTF
TRBD1	.	TRBV7-9	TRBJ2-7	TGTGCCAGCAGGCCAGGGGCCGGGACAGGGAGGGGCGAGCAGTACTTC	CASRPGAGTGRGEQYF
TRBD1	once	TRBV4-1	TRBJ1-2	TGCGCCAGCAGCCAACTGTTCCGGGACAGCTCCGGCTATGGCTACACCTTC	CASSQLFRDSSGYGYTF
.	.	TRBV12-3/TRBV12-4	TRBJ1-5	TGTGCCAGCAAAGACAGTAGCAATCAGCCCCAGCATTTT	CASKDSSNQPQHF
TRBD1	.	TRBV5-6	TRBJ1-2	TGTGCCAGCAGCTTGAAGGGGGCTATGGCTGACACCTTC	CASSLKGAMADTF
TRBD1	.	TRBV3-1/TRBV3-2	TRBJ2-2	TGTGCCAGCAGCCGGGACAGGATGGGCACCGGGGAGCTGTTTTTT	CASSRDRMGTGELFF
TRBD2	.	TRBV27	TRBJ2-3	TGTGCCAGCAGTTTAGGGACTAGCGGGGGGTTCACAGATACGCAGTATTTT	CASSLGTSGGFTDTQYF
TRBD1	.	TRBV5-4	TRBJ2-5	TGTGCCAGCAGCTCGGACAGGGGTGGGACCCAGTACTTC	CASSSDRGGTQYF
TRBD1	.	TRBV5-1	TRBJ2-3	TGCGCCAGCCGTAAACAGGGGGCCGGAGCAGATACGCAGTATTTT	CASRKQGAGADTQYF